The entry below gives a single T cell receptor (beta chain) sequence along with its context. This CDR3 is 12 amino acids long. CDR1 is LNHNV and CDR2 is YYDKDF in the germline V gene (reference sequence). Between the trimmed V and J ends, which lost 8 bases and 4 bases, there was a span of 8 bases. This sample stems from a study of blood T cell repertoires in COVID-19. Followed longitudinally, the Seattle patients had been enrolled during active infection. Only in-frame clones appear in the TCRdb table, and some are missing; sequencing was by immunoSEQ multiplex PCR. The table records around 280,000 clones, roughly 91% of them present only once.

The sequenced sample consisted of peripheral blood. The rearrangement joins TRBV15 to TRBJ1-4; the D is unclear. This receptor was taken from a woman aged 30 to 39 with COVID-19, enrolled during active disease. CDR3 DNA sequence: TGTGCCACCGCGGGGTATAATGAAAAACTGTTTTTT. Translation: CATAGYNEKLFF.